The present T cell receptor (beta chain) was sequenced within a study of cytomegalovirus exposure and HLA in healthy donors. PCR employed 60 Vbeta and 13 Jbeta primers. Here immunoSEQ multiplex PCR was the method, and the copy in TCRdb shows in-frame clones only, minus some. The sample consists of approximately 130,000 clones, about three quarters of them appearing once. Concerning this clone itself: The target antigen is unknown.

Points from the study as a whole: Exclusion applied to some V segments, including TRBV6-2 and TRBV6-3, as they were indistinguishable. Investigators reported 164 TCR beta chains as tied to cytomegalovirus.

CDR1 is MGHRA and CDR2 is YSYEKL in the germline V gene. This CDR3 is built from 18 residues. Germline trimming cut 0 bases from V and 2 bases from J; bases unmatched to any gene: 8. The sample consisted of PBMCs. This sequence joins TRBV4-1 and TRBJ1-5; 9 bases match TRBD1. The receptor was isolated from an older woman in good health and CMV-seropositive. CDR3 sequence (DNA): TGCGCCAGCAGCCAAGAAACAGGGGGCAGGTTTGGCAATCAGCCCCAGCATTTT. Its translation is CASSQETGGRFGNQPQHF.